The 9 T cell receptor beta chains below all came from one sample that was sequenced in a study of early T cells in non-severe SARS-CoV-2 infection. TCRdb re-analysed the 5' RACE reads in MiXCR, keeping a single row per CDR3 protein. The table has around 28,000 distinct CDR3 sequences, approximately 5.3% seen once. Input material: whole blood. The receptor source for this set is an adult who was a healthcare worker with PCR-confirmed SARS-CoV-2 infection or an uninfected control (not recorded which).

The genes are TRBV20-1 and TRBJ1-4; D gene unclear. The V end was cut by 5 bases, the J end by 5 bases, with 9 bases between. The germline V gene has CDR1 DFQATT and CDR2 SNEGSKA (reference sequence). The CDR3 is 12 amino acids. The CDR3 sequence is CSAPGPNEKLFF. Here the CDR3 DNA reads TGCAGTGCTCCCGGCCCGAATGAAAAACTGTTTTTT.

The sample holds a few counts of this clonotype. The chain links TRBV28 to TRBJ2-2; perhaps TRBD2 as D (5 bases). Trimming pared 5 bases from V and 4 bases from J, leaving 14 bases between. There are 15 residues in the CDR3. Germline lookup yields CDR1 MDHEN and CDR2 SYDVKM. The CDR3, as DNA: TGTGCCAGCAGTGCCCTGGACGCGGGCACCGGGGAGCTGTTTTTT. It codes for CASSALDAGTGELFF.

A few counts support this clonotype. The chain carries TRBV7-7 and TRBJ1-1; D is unclear. V lost 4 bases, J lost 3 bases, and 6 bases lay in between. The CDR3 runs to 12 residues. Per germline, CDR1 SSHAT and CDR2 FNYEAQ (reference sequence). The CDR3 DNA follows: TGTGCCAGCAGCTCCATTGACACTGAAGCTTTCTTT. Amino acid sequence: CASSSIDTEAFF.

On this clonotype: A read error may explain this, as a much larger clone is one base away. The chain is built from TRBV5-5 and TRBJ2-1; perhaps TRBD1 as D (5 bases). Germline-derived CDR1 and CDR2 are SGHKS and YYEKEE (reference sequence). CDR3 length equals 15 residues. CDR3 coding DNA: TGTGCCAACAGCTTGAGTCCGACAGAGCTTAATGAGCAGTTCTTC. Protein sequence: CANSLSPTELNEQFF. Full variable domain (rest looked up from reference TRBV5-5 and TRBJ2-1): DAGVTQSPTHLIKTRGQQVTLRCSPISGHKSVSWYQQVLGQGPQFIFQYYEKEERGRGNFPDRFSARQFPNYSSELNVNALLLGDSALYLCANSLSPTELNEQFFGPGTRLTVL.

In its sample, this clonotype was seen a few times. The chain combines TRBV20-1 with TRBJ2-1; 13 nucleotides line up with TRBD2. The V gene end was trimmed by 5 bases and the J gene end by 1 base; junction bases not matched to a gene: 17. The CDR3 has 20 residues. Germline CDR1 and CDR2: DFQATT and SNEGSKA (reference sequence). This CDR3 reads CSAPDGTSGTSPGSYNEQFF. For the CDR3, the DNA is TGCAGTGCTCCCGACGGGACTAGCGGGACCTCTCCGGGATCCTACAATGAGCAGTTCTTC.

This clonotype has at least ten counts. V is TRBV7-2 and J is TRBJ2-5; D gene unclear. The germline V gene has CDR1 SGHTA and CDR2 FQGNSA. The CDR3 spans 12 residues. Trimming shortened V by 5 bases and J by 5 bases, and 9 bases separated the two germline ends. The CDR3 loop is CASSIYSETQYF. The CDR3 DNA reads TGTGCCAGCAGCATCTACAGCGAGACCCAGTACTTC.

This clonotype was seen ten or more times. The rearrangement links TRBV7-2 to TRBJ2-7; 11 bases are shared with TRBD1. Germline-derived CDR1 and CDR2 are SGHTA and FQGNSA. J was trimmed by 2 bases and V by 5 bases; bases with no gene match: 14. This CDR3 has 18 residues. The CDR3 loop is CASSLKGQGAGYPYEQYF. As DNA, the CDR3 is TGTGCCAGCAGCCTCAAAGGACAGGGGGCAGGATACCCCTACGAGCAGTACTTC.

This clonotype showed up just a few times. The J gene is TRBJ2-7, the V gene TRBV6-1; D is perhaps TRBD1 (6 bases). Germline V gene sequence: CDR1 MNHNS, CDR2 SASEGT. This CDR3 comprises 13 residues. Trimming shortened V by 7 bases and J by 1 base, and 11 bases separated the two germline ends. The CDR3 loop reads CASTTDSSYEQYF. In nucleotides, the CDR3 is TGTGCCAGCACTACGGACAGTTCCTACGAGCAGTACTTC.

The rearrangement uses TRBV7-9 and TRBJ1-1; D ambiguous. V was pared by 7 bases and J by 1 base, with 10 bases between. The CDR3 has 13 amino acids. Germline CDR1 SEHNR, CDR2 FQNEAQ (reference sequence). The CDR3 sequence: CASKKDGNTEAFF. In DNA, the CDR3 is TGTGCCAGCAAAAAGGACGGGAACACTGAAGCTTTCTTT.